Listed below are T cell receptor beta chains from one sample, sequenced in a study of cytomegalovirus exposure and HLA in healthy donors. Measured with immunoSEQ multiplex PCR; TCRdb has only the in-frame clones, and not every one. The sample contains 150,000 to 200,000 clones, roughly nine tenths of which appear only once. Sequencing was performed on PBMCs. Receptors originate from a boy aged 2 to 9 in good health and CMV-seronegative. The CDR3 runs from the conserved cysteine through the conserved F or W. The D gene is left open where the match is weak. Clone size is stated in some rows and not others, as once, few, many or a class when expanded.

TRBJ1-3,.,.,TRBV15,19,CATSRSSLSLDGSGNTIYF,TGTGCCACCAGCAGATCCTCCCTCTCTCTAGACGGCTCTGGAAACACCATATATTTT
TRBJ2-1,TRBD2,.,TRBV28,16,CASSLGLAVLYNEQFF,TGTGCCAGCAGTTTGGGACTAGCGGTTCTATACAATGAGCAGTTCTTC
TRBJ1-4,.,.,TRBV6-5,13,CASSYAFSEKLFF,TGTGCCAGCAGTTACGCTTTCAGTGAAAAACTGTTTTTT
TRBJ2-1,.,.,TRBV9,14,CASSVATVPNEQFF,TGTGCCAGCAGCGTAGCGACAGTCCCCAATGAGCAGTTCTTC
TRBJ2-3,.,.,TRBV9,13,CASSVQVGDTQYF,TGTGCCAGCAGCGTGCAGGTTGGAGATACGCAGTATTTT
TRBJ2-1,TRBD1,.,TRBV6-6,13,CASRGQGGDEQFF,TGTGCCAGCAGAGGACAGGGGGGGGATGAGCAGTTCTTC
TRBJ2-7,.,.,TRBV6-1,14,CASSEAQADYEQYF,TGTGCCAGCAGTGAAGCACAGGCGGACTACGAGCAGTACTTC
TRBJ2-7,.,.,TRBV5-1,15,CASSLVGGNDYEQYF,TGCGCCAGCAGCTTGGTAGGCGGGAACGACTACGAGCAGTACTTC
TRBJ1-2,TRBD1,few,TRBV7-3,19,CASSLSCQAPGQGKEGYTF,TGTGCCAGCAGCTTAAGCTGTCAAGCGCCGGGACAGGGGAAGGAAGGCTACACCTTC
TRBJ1-5,.,.,TRBV6-4,15,CASSESEGGNQPQHF,TGTGCCAGCAGTGAATCCGAAGGAGGCAATCAGCCCCAGCATTTT
TRBJ2-2,.,once,TRBV9,15,CASSVGTHNTGELFF,TGTGCCAGCAGCGTGGGGACTCACAACACCGGGGAGCTGTTTTTT
TRBJ2-3,.,once,TRBV5-1,14,CASSLARGTDTQYF,TGCGCCAGCAGCTTGGCCCGGGGGACAGATACGCAGTATTTT
TRBJ2-7,.,.,TRBV13,15,CASSSPSTETYEQYF,TGTGCCAGCAGCTCACCATCTACTGAGACCTACGAGCAGTACTTC
TRBJ2-1,TRBD2,.,TRBV6-1,17,CASSALTSGRVSLWQFF,TGTGCCAGCAGTGCGCTGACTAGCGGGAGGGTTAGTTTATGGCAGTTCTTC
TRBJ2-3,.,.,TRBV5-1,16,CASSKAQNRFADTQYF,TGCGCCAGCAGTAAGGCCCAAAACAGGTTCGCAGATACGCAGTATTTT
TRBJ1-3,TRBD1,.,TRBV9,16,CASSVSPDRAGNTIYF,TGTGCCAGCAGCGTATCACCGGACAGGGCTGGAAACACCATATATTTT
TRBJ2-1,.,.,TRBV19,15,CASSILSDGYNEQFF,TGTGCCAGTAGTATACTCAGCGACGGTTACAATGAGCAGTTCTTC
TRBJ2-7,TRBD1,few,TRBV18,15,CASSPGQGLAYEQYF,TGTGCCAGCTCACCGGGACAGGGTTTAGCCTACGAGCAGTACTTC
TRBJ2-1,.,.,TRBV9,12,CASSAIDNEQFF,TGTGCCAGCAGCGCTATAGACAATGAGCAGTTCTTC
TRBJ2-1,TRBD2,.,TRBV2,16,CASSETSGSLYNEQFF,TGTGCCAGCAGTGAGACTAGCGGGAGTCTCTACAATGAGCAGTTCTTC
TRBJ1-4,.,.,TRBV6-1,12,CASSPRNEKLFF,TGTGCCAGCAGTCCGAGGAATGAAAAACTGTTTTTT
TRBJ2-1,.,.,TRBV5-6,18,CASSFWLDTRSLYNEQFF,TGTGCCAGCAGCTTCTGGTTAGACACCCGCTCTTTGTACAATGAGCAGTTCTTC
TRBJ1-6,TRBD1,.,TRBV5-4,15,CASREETGGNSPLHF,TGTGCCAGCAGGGAGGAGACAGGGGGTAATTCACCCCTCCACTTT
TRBJ2-3,.,.,TRBV27,16,CASTRTGIEYTDTQYF,TGTGCCAGCACTCGGACCGGGATCGAGTACACAGATACGCAGTATTTT
TRBJ2-1,TRBD2,.,TRBV7-9,14,CASSSSGNLGEQFF,TGTGCCAGCAGCTCTAGCGGGAATCTGGGGGAGCAGTTCTTC
TRBJ1-1,.,.,TRBV6-5,13,CASRLQGFTEAFF,TGTGCCAGCAGACTTCAGGGGTTCACTGAAGCTTTCTTT
TRBJ1-5,.,.,TRBV19,14,CASSITAGEQPQHF,TGTGCCAGTAGTATTACAGCAGGCGAGCAGCCCCAGCATTTT
TRBJ2-2,TRBD1,few,TRBV6-4,15,CASSDSGQAAGELFF,TGTGCCAGCAGTGACTCGGGACAGGCGGCCGGGGAGCTGTTTTTT
TRBJ2-5,.,.,TRBV5-1,16,CASSLGLGRGQETQYF,TGCGCCAGCAGCTTGGGCTTAGGGCGGGGCCAAGAGACCCAGTACTTC
TRBJ2-7,TRBD2,.,TRBV28,17,CASSFGLSGRGPYEQYF,TGTGCCAGCAGTTTTGGTCTTAGCGGGAGAGGTCCCTACGAGCAGTACTTC
TRBJ2-1,TRBD2,.,TRBV5-4,16,CASVGPPSGGYNEQFF,TGTGCCAGCGTAGGGCCCCCTAGCGGGGGATACAATGAGCAGTTCTTC
TRBJ1-5,TRBD1,.,TRBV6-1,12,CARGTVHQPQHF,TGTGCCAGGGGGACAGTGCATCAGCCCCAGCATTTT
TRBJ2-7,.,.,TRBV5-6,14,CASSFGALVYEQYF,TGTGCCAGCAGCTTTGGGGCGCTTGTCTACGAGCAGTACTTC
TRBJ2-3,.,.,TRBV5-6,16,CASSFSALGRANTQYF,TGTGCCAGCAGCTTTAGCGCCCTCGGTAGGGCCAATACGCAGTATTTT
TRBJ2-7,.,few,TRBV14,14,CASSPRIGAGEQYF,TGTGCCAGCAGCCCGAGAATCGGAGCGGGCGAGCAGTACTTC
TRBJ1-2,.,.,TRBV18,17,CASSPLSGAGFDYGYTF,TGTGCCAGCTCACCACTGTCAGGGGCAGGTTTTGACTATGGCTACACCTTC
TRBJ2-1,.,few,TRBV7-2,12,CASSLPSNEQFF,TGTGCCAGCAGCCTCCCCTCCAATGAGCAGTTCTTC
TRBJ2-1,.,.,TRBV9,12,CASSPNSRIQFF,TGTGCCAGCAGCCCCAACAGCAGGATTCAGTTCTTC
TRBJ2-7,.,.,TRBV21-1,19,CASSARKRRVRQGVHEQYF,TGTGCCAGCAGCGCTAGAAAGAGGCGTGTCCGACAGGGGGTCCACGAGCAGTACTTC
TRBJ1-4,TRBD1,.,TRBV5-1,16,CASSKGQGATHEKLFF,TGCGCCAGCAGCAAGGGACAGGGCGCGACGCACGAAAAACTGTTTTTT
TRBJ1-1,.,.,TRBV19,12,CASSSGWTEAFF,TGTGCCAGTAGTTCCGGGTGGACTGAAGCTTTCTTT
TRBJ2-5,TRBD1,once,TRBV5-1,13,CASTNRGLETQYF,TGCGCCAGCACCAACAGGGGTTTGGAGACCCAGTACTTC
TRBJ1-3,.,.,TRBV9,15,CASSTQAGAGNTIYF,TGTGCCAGCAGCACCCAGGCAGGGGCGGGAAACACCATATATTTT
TRBJ2-7,.,few,TRBV6-1,14,CASSEKGVPYEQYF,TGTGCCAGCAGTGAAAAGGGGGTCCCCTACGAGCAGTACTTC
TRBJ2-1,.,.,TRBV30,12,CAWSPAYNEQFF,TGTGCCTGGAGTCCTGCCTACAATGAGCAGTTCTTC
TRBJ2-1,.,.,TRBV28,13,CASSFGKTGEQFF,TGTGCCAGCAGTTTTGGGAAAACAGGGGAGCAGTTCTTC
TRBJ1-4,.,.,TRBV27,14,CASGRGGRNEKLFF,TGTGCCAGCGGACGGGGGGGGAGGAACGAAAAACTGTTTTTT
TRBJ2-2,.,.,TRBV25-1,15,CASSVGSSNTGELFF,TGTGCCAGCAGTGTAGGAAGTAGCAACACCGGGGAGCTGTTTTTT
TRBJ2-3,TRBD2,.,TRBV19,11,CATGGGGTQYF,TGTGCCACGGGGGGAGGAGGTACGCAGTATTTT
TRBJ2-7,.,.,TRBV7-9,12,CSSSPVSNEQYF,TGTTCCAGCAGCCCGGTTTCGAACGAGCAGTACTTC
TRBJ1-5,TRBD1,.,TRBV19,16,CASSFLGDRGNQPQHF,TGTGCCAGTAGCTTCTTAGGGGACAGGGGCAATCAGCCCCAGCATTTT
TRBJ2-1,.,.,TRBV11-2,14,CASSLGLAYNEQFF,TGTGCCAGCAGCTTGGGGCTAGCGTACAATGAGCAGTTCTTC
TRBJ2-7,TRBD2,.,TRBV28,12,CASSSGDYEQYF,TGTGCCAGCAGTAGCGGGGACTACGAGCAGTACTTC
TRBJ1-2,.,.,TRBV6-4,12,CASSDAGYGYTF,TGTGCCAGCAGTGACGCCGGGTATGGCTACACCTTC
TRBJ2-5,TRBD1,once,TRBV28,16,CASRNSGQLRQETQYF,TGTGCCAGCAGAAACTCGGGACAGCTAAGACAAGAGACCCAGTACTTC